A single T cell receptor (beta chain) is shown here with its context. Its antigen is unknown. This specimen belongs to a study of cytomegalovirus exposure and HLA in healthy donors. Study-level background: Among several hundred genotyped donors, about 83% fell in the Caucasian-associated ancestry cluster. Findings and limits, study-wide: There were several of the most significant clusters that appeared linked to common viral pathogens in a later analysis.

The CDR3 runs to 15 residues. Trimming removed 3 bases from V and 1 base from J; junction bases left unmatched: 3. Germline V lookup: CDR1 SGHDT, CDR2 YYEEEE. A multiplex PCR was run with 60 Vbeta primers and 13 Jbeta primers. Profiled with immunoSEQ multiplex PCR; TCRdb holds only in-frame clones, not every one. Reported are about 200,000 clones; the ten largest clones contain 0.95% to 1.3%. The chain combines TRBV5-6 with TRBJ2-2, with TRBD1 identical over 7 bases. The sample was PBMCs. This clonotype was obtained from a girl aged 2-15 years in good health and CMV-seropositive. The CDR3 protein is CASSWGTVNTGELFF. In nucleotides, the CDR3 is TGTGCCAGCAGCTGGGGGACAGTGAACACCGGGGAGCTGTTTTTT.